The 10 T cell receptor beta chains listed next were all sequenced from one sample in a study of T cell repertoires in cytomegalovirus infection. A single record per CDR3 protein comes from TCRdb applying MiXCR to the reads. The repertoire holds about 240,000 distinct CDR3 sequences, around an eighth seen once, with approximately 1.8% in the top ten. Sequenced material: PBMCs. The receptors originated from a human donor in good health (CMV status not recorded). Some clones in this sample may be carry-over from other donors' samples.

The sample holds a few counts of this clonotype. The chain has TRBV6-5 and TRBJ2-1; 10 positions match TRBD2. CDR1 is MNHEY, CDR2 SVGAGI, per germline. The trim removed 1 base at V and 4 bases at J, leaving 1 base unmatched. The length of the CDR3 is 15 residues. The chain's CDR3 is CASSYWTSGYNEQFF. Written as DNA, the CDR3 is TGTGCCAGCAGTTACTGGACTAGCGGTTACAATGAGCAGTTCTTC.

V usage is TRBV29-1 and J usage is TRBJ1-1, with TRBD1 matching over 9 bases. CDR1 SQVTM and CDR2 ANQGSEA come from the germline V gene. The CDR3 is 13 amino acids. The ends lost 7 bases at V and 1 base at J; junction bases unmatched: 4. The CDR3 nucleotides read TGCAGCGCTCTGACAGGGGGGAACACTGAAGCTTTCTTT. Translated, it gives CSALTGGNTEAFF.

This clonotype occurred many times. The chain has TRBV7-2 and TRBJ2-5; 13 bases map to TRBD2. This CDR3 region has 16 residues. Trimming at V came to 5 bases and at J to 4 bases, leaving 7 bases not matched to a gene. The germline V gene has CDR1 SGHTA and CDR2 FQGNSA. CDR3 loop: CASSPGLAGVSETQYF. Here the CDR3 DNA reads TGTGCCAGCAGCCCCGGACTAGCGGGGGTCTCAGAGACCCAGTACTTC.

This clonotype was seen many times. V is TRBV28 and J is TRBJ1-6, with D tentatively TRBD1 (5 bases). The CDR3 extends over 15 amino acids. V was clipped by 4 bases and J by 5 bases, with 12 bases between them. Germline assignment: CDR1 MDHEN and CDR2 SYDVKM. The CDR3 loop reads CASSWAGRNNSPLHF. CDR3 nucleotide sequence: TGTGCCAGCAGTTGGGCGGGACGGAATAATTCACCCCTCCACTTT.

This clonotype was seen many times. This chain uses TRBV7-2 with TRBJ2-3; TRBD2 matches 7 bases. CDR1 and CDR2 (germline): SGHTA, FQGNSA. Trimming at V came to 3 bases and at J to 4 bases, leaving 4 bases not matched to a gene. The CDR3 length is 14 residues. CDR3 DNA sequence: TGTGCCAGCAGCTTCGGGGGGACGGCAGATACGCAGTATTTT. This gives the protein CASSFGGTADTQYF.

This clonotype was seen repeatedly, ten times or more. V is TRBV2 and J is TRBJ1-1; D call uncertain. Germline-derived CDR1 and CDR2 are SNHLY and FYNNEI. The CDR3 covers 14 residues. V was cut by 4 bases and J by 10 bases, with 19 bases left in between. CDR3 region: CASSATHSSAVAFF. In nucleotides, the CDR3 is TGTGCCAGCAGTGCGACTCATTCGTCGGCGGTAGCTTTCTTT.

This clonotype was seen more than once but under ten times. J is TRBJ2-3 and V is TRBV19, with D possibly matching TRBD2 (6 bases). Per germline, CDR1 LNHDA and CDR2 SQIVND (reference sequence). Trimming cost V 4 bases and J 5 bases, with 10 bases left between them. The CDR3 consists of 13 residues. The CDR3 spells CASSSGTGDTQYF. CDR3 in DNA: TGTGCCAGTAGTAGCGGGACCGGAGATACGCAGTATTTT. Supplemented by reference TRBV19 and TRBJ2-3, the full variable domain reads DGGITQSPKYLFRKEGQNVTLSCEQNLNHDAMYWYRQDPGQGLRLIYYSQIVNDFQKGDIAEGYSVSREKKESFPLTVTSAQKNPTAFYLCASSSGTGDTQYFGPGTRLTVL.

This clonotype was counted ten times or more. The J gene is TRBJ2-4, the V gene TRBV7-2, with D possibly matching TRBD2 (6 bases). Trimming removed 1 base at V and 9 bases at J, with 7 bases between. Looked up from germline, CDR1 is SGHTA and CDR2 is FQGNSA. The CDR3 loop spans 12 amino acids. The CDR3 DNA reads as TGTGCCAGCAGCTTAGTGGGAGGCATTCAGTACTTC. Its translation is CASSLVGGIQYF.

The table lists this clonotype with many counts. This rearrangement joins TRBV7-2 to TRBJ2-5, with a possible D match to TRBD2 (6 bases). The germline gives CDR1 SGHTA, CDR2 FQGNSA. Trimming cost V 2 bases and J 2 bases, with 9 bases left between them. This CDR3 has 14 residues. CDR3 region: CASSLRLGQETQYF. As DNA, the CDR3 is TGTGCCAGCAGCTTACGACTAGGGCAAGAGACCCAGTACTTC.

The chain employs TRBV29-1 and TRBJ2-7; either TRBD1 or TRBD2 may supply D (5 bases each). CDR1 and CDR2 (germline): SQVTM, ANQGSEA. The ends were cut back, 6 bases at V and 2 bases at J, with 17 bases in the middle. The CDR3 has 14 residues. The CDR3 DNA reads TGCAGCGTGCAGACCGGGACGGCTCCCTACGAGCAGTACTTC. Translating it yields CSVQTGTAPYEQYF.